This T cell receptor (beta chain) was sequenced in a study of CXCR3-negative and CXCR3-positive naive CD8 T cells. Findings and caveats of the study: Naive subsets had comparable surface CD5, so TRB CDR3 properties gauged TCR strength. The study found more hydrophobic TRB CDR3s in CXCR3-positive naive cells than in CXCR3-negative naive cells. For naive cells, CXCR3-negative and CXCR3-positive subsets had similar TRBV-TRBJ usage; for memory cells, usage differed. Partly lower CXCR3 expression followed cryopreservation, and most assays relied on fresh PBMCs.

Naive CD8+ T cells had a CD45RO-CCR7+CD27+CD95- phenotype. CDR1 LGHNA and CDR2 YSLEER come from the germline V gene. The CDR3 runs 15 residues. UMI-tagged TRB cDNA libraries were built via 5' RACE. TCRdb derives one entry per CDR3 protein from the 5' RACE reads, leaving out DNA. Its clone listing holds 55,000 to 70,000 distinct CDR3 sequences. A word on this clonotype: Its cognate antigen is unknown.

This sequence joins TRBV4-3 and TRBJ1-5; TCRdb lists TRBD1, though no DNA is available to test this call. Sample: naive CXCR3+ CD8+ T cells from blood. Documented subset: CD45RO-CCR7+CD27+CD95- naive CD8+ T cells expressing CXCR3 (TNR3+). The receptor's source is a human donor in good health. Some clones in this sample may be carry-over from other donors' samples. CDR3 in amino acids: CASSQWDSTDQPQHF.